The 29 T cell receptor beta chains below all came from one sample that was sequenced in a study of CD8+ T cells in alopecia areata. Treatment described: oral pan-JAK inhibitor, 5-10 mg twice daily. Following extraction, RNA underwent reverse transcription to cDNA, which served as the sequencing template. The method was immunoSEQ multiplex PCR; TCRdb's version includes in-frame clones alone and lacks a portion of them. The repertoire consists of approximately 130,000 clones, with approximately 60% occurring once and the leading ten covering under 7.5%. The sequencing used CD4+ T cells sorted from blood, collected at week 4, from a patient treated with tofacitinib. The receptors here all came from a human donor with alopecia areata.

V is TRBV30 and J is TRBJ1-2; D unclear. The CDR3 runs to 13 residues. V gave up 0 bases and J gave up 6 bases, with 11 bases separating them. Germline V CDR1 and CDR2: GTSNPN, SVGIG (reference sequence). Here the CDR3 DNA reads TGTGCCTGGAGTGTAACTGGGAGCGATGGCTACACCTTC. This encodes CAWSVTGSDGYTF.

The V call is TRBV5-1, the J call TRBJ2-3; no clear D gene. Per the germline V gene, CDR1 is SGHRS and CDR2 is YFSETQ. The CDR3 covers 14 residues. Trimming stripped 0 bases from V and 2 bases from J, with 7 bases between. CDR3 in DNA: TGCGCCAGCAGCTTGGCCGGCGACACAGATACGCAGTATTTT. Its translation: CASSLAGDTDTQYF. Full variable domain (remainder filled in from reference TRBV5-1 and TRBJ2-3): KAGVTQTPRYLIKTRGQQVTLSCSPISGHRSVSWYQQTPGQGLQFLFEYFSETQRNKGNFPGRFSGRQFSNSRSEMNVSTLELGDSALYLCASSLAGDTDTQYFGPGTRLTVL.

The chain recombines TRBV6-5 with TRBJ2-7; D is unclear. This CDR3 has 13 residues. V lost 2 bases and J lost 9, with 14 bases in between. In germline, CDR1 is MNHEY, CDR2 SVGAGI. The CDR3 reads CASSYPRSQRQYF. CDR3 DNA: TGTGCCAGCAGTTACCCCCGATCTCAACGGCAGTACTTC.

The chain combines TRBV6-6 with TRBJ2-5; 12 bases match TRBD2. In germline, CDR1 is MNHNY, CDR2 SVGAGI (reference sequence). V lost 2 bases, J lost 2 bases, and 0 bases stayed unmatched. The CDR3 runs to 15 residues. The CDR3 loop reads CASSYGTSGQETQYF. The CDR3 DNA follows: TGTGCCAGCAGTTACGGGACTAGCGGGCAAGAGACCCAGTACTTC.

V and J are TRBV7-2 and TRBJ2-5; unclear D gene. Germline V CDR1 and CDR2: SGHTA, FQGNSA. V lost 4 bases and J lost 5, with 8 bases in between. CDR3 size: 12 residues. The CDR3 here is CASSSYSETQYF. The CDR3 DNA reads TGTGCCAGCAGCTCCTACTCCGAGACCCAGTACTTC.

This clone was detected only a few times. The V gene is TRBV5-6, the J gene TRBJ1-2; no clear D. From germline, CDR1 is SGHDT and CDR2 YYEEEE. Trimming cost V 0 bases and J 5 bases, with 8 bases left between them. The CDR3 is made up of 13 amino acids. CDR3 in amino acids: CASSLVVGYGYTF. The CDR3 DNA follows: TGTGCCAGCAGCTTGGTAGTCGGGTATGGCTACACCTTC.

The genes are TRBV4-1 and TRBJ1-5; 7 nucleotides align to TRBD1. V was clipped by 3 bases and J by 7 bases; unmatched bases: 12. Germline values: CDR1 MGHRA, CDR2 YSYEKL. CDR3 size: 16 residues. The CDR3 nucleotides are TGCGCCAGCAGCCATTCAGGGGGGGGCCGGGGCCAGCCCCAGCATTTT. Residues: CASSHSGGGRGQPQHF.

This clone was found a few times. The rearrangement joins TRBV7-3 to TRBJ2-3; TRBD2 might be the D (7 bases). The germline V gene has CDR1 SGHTA and CDR2 FQGTGA. V lost 3 bases and J 0 bases, leaving 10 bases between the germline ends. The CDR3 consists of 15 residues. As DNA, the CDR3 is TGTGCCAGCAGCTTCAGGGGACTAAGCACAGATACGCAGTATTTT. It translates to CASSFRGLSTDTQYF.

This clone was recorded only once. V is TRBV5-5 and J is TRBJ2-7; no clear D gene. Germline V gene lookup returns CDR1 SGHKS and CDR2 YYEKEE (reference sequence). V shed 5 bases and J shed 1 base, with 16 bases lying between them. The CDR3 covers 15 residues. CDR3: CASSTGRLASYEQYF. The CDR3 region has the DNA TGTGCCAGCAGTACCGGACGCCTCGCATCCTACGAGCAGTACTTC.

The chain is built from TRBV15 and TRBJ2-3, with D maybe TRBD1 (5 bases). Germline CDR1 reads LNHNV; CDR2 reads YYDKDF (reference sequence). V lost 3 bases and J lost 0, with 10 bases in between. This CDR3 region has 15 residues. CDR3: CATSSRQWSTDTQYF. CDR3 bases: TGTGCCACCAGCAGCAGACAGTGGAGCACAGATACGCAGTATTTT.

The chain recombines TRBV5-1 with TRBJ2-7; D tentatively fits TRBD1 or TRBD2 (5 bases each). The CDR3 contains 13 residues. Germline V lookup: CDR1 SGHRS, CDR2 YFSETQ. Trimming removed 4 bases at V and 4 bases at J, with 12 bases between. The DNA of the CDR3 is TGCGCCAGCAGCATCCCAGGGAGATACGAGCAGTACTTC. Translation gives CASSIPGRYEQYF.

This clone has only a few counts. The chain is built from TRBV5-1 and TRBJ2-7, with D unclear. The CDR3 spans 13 residues. Germline V CDR1 and CDR2: SGHRS, YFSETQ. Deletions cut 5 bases from V and 1 base from J, with 10 bases between. The CDR3 DNA reads TGCGCCAGCAGTAACTCCCAATCCTACGAGCAGTACTTC. This sequence encodes CASSNSQSYEQYF.

Of note for this clone: Within the sample, other DNA sequences also encode this same CDR3. V is TRBV7-9 and J is TRBJ1-1, with D possibly TRBD1 on 5 matching bases. There are 14 residues in the CDR3. Germline V gene data show CDR1 as SEHNR and CDR2 as FQNEAQ (reference sequence). Trimming left V 4 bases short and J 0 bases short, with 9 bases between. CDR3 amino acids: CASSSGLMNTEAFF. The DNA of the CDR3 is TGTGCCAGCAGCTCGGGACTGATGAACACTGAAGCTTTCTTT.

This chain joins TRBV2 and TRBJ2-1; a weak D match, TRBD1 (5 bases). CDR3 length: 11 amino acids. CDR1 and CDR2 from the germline V gene are SNHLY and FYNNEI. Trimming took 8 bases from V and 10 from J, leaving 12 bases between them. The chain's CDR3 is CASCETEEQFF. The CDR3 DNA follows: TGTGCCAGCTGCGAGACAGAAGAGCAGTTCTTC. Together with reference TRBV2 and TRBJ2-1, the CDR3 gives the full variable domain: EPEVTQTPSHQVTQMGQEVILRCVPISNHLYFYWYRQILGQKVEFLVSFYNNEISEKSEIFDDQFSVERPDGSNFTLKIRSTKLEDSAMYFCASCETEEQFFGPGTRLTVL.

The chain links TRBV28 to TRBJ2-1; D unresolved. CDR1 MDHEN and CDR2 SYDVKM come from the germline V gene. V was shortened by 6 bases and J by 1 base, with 4 bases between the two germline ends. The CDR3 totals 12 residues. CDR3 DNA sequence: TGTGCCAGCAGAATTTCCTACAATGAGCAGTTCTTC. Protein: CASRISYNEQFF.

This chain uses TRBV19 with TRBJ2-3, with D possibly matching TRBD1 (5 bases). The V gene's germline CDR1 is LNHDA and CDR2 SQIVND (reference sequence). CDR3 length: 15 amino acids. With 5 bases removed from V and 1 base from J, the gap between germline ends came to 13 bases. As DNA, the CDR3 is TGTGCCAGTAGTTCCAGTTGGGGCCGCACAGATACGCAGTATTTT. This encodes CASSSSWGRTDTQYF.

This clone was picked up a small number of times. The V call is TRBV9, the J call TRBJ2-5; D call uncertain. The CDR3 extends over 14 amino acids. The germline V gene encodes CDR1 SGDLS and CDR2 YYNGEE. Trimming removed 3 bases at V and 3 bases at J, with 12 bases between. The CDR3 DNA is TGTGCCAGCAGCGCCCCGGGCGGTGAAGAGACCCAGTACTTC. It yields the protein CASSAPGGEETQYF.

This clone has only a few counts. The CDR3: CASSPPGLNTGELFF. The DNA of the CDR3 is TGTGCCAGCAGTCCCCCGGGTTTGAACACCGGGGAGCTGTTTTTT. The gene calls are TRBV7-2 and TRBJ2-2; D uncertain. This CDR3 has 15 amino acids. CDR1 SGHTA and CDR2 FQGNSA come from the germline V gene. Trimming removed 6 bases at V and 1 base at J, with 12 bases between.

V and J are TRBV7-2 and TRBJ1-3; tentatively, D is TRBD1 (5 bases). CDR1 and CDR2 (germline): SGHTA, FQGNSA. This CDR3 contains 15 residues. V lost 1 base and J 0 bases, leaving 7 bases between the germline ends. The CDR3 spells CASSLGGGSGNTIYF. CDR3 nucleotides: TGTGCCAGCAGCTTAGGGGGCGGCTCTGGAAACACCATATATTTT.

This clone was observed a handful of times. J is TRBJ2-1 and V is TRBV9; 10 bases fit TRBD2. Germline trimming cut 3 bases from V and 2 bases from J; bases unmatched to any gene: 2. The CDR3 consists of 15 residues. Germline-derived CDR1 and CDR2 are SGDLS and YYNGEE. The CDR3 DNA reads TGTGCCAGCAGCGGAACTAGCGGGGCCTACAATGAGCAGTTCTTC. Translating gives CASSGTSGAYNEQFF. Full variable domain (rest looked up from reference TRBV9 and TRBJ2-1): DSGVTQTPKHLITATGQRVTLRCSPRSGDLSVYWYQQSLDQGLQFLIQYYNGEERAKGNILERFSAQQFPDLHSELNLSSLELGDSALYFCASSGTSGAYNEQFFGPGTRLTVL.

The table lists this clone with a count of one. The chain has TRBV30 and TRBJ2-1; 9 bases map to TRBD2. Germline lookup yields CDR1 GTSNPN and CDR2 SVGIG (reference sequence). J lost 4 bases, V lost 3 bases, and 4 bases had no gene match. This CDR3 region has 14 residues. The CDR3 nucleotides read TGTGCCTGGAGCGAAGCGGGAGGTTACAATGAGCAGTTCTTC. Translation: CAWSEAGGYNEQFF.

The gene calls are TRBV18 and TRBJ2-3, with D perhaps matching TRBD1 or TRBD2 (5 bases each). The CDR3 has 17 amino acids. The germline gives CDR1 KGHSH, CDR2 LQKENI. V was shortened by 0 bases and J by 2 bases, with 15 bases between the two germline ends. In DNA, the CDR3 is TGTGCCAGCTCACCACCTGGGACGCCAACTTTCACAGATACGCAGTATTTT. Residues: CASSPPGTPTFTDTQYF.

The rearrangement joins TRBV7-2 to TRBJ1-5; D uncertain. Trimming took 2 bases from V and 5 from J, leaving 10 bases between them. The CDR3 has 14 amino acids. Per germline, CDR1 SGHTA and CDR2 FQGNSA. The CDR3 region is CASSLIGPDQPQHF. CDR3 nucleotide sequence: TGTGCCAGCAGCTTAATCGGACCAGATCAGCCCCAGCATTTT.

The V gene is TRBV7-8, the J gene TRBJ2-7; 9 bases are a match to TRBD1. The V gene's germline CDR1 is SGHVS and CDR2 FQNEAQ. Trimming took 5 bases from V and 0 from J; bases not matched to a gene: 8. The length of the CDR3 is 16 residues. CDR3: CASSHQRQGDSYEQYF. The CDR3 nucleotides read TGTGCCAGCAGCCACCAACGACAGGGGGACTCCTACGAGCAGTACTTC.

The chain combines TRBV5-1 with TRBJ2-5; 7 positions agree with TRBD2. The germline gives CDR1 SGHRS, CDR2 YFSETQ. Losses at the gene ends were 0 bases for V and 1 base for J; bases not matched to a gene: 3. The CDR3 runs 15 residues. The CDR3: CASSLGASGQETQYF. Here the CDR3 DNA reads TGCGCCAGCAGCTTGGGGGCTAGCGGCCAAGAGACCCAGTACTTC. The entire variable domain, with the rest obtained from reference TRBV5-1 and TRBJ2-5, is as follows: KAGVTQTPRYLIKTRGQQVTLSCSPISGHRSVSWYQQTPGQGLQFLFEYFSETQRNKGNFPGRFSGRQFSNSRSEMNVSTLELGDSALYLCASSLGASGQETQYFGPGTRLLVL.

CDR3 nucleotide sequence: TGTGCCAGCAGTTTATGGGGGGTCCAAGAGACCCAGTACTTC. Its protein product is CASSLWGVQETQYF. The rearrangement uses TRBV28 and TRBJ2-5; D could derive from TRBD1 or TRBD2 (5 bases each). V lost 0 bases and J lost 1, with 6 bases in between. This CDR3 is built from 14 residues. In germline, CDR1 is MDHEN, CDR2 SYDVKM.

The rearrangement joins TRBV19 to TRBJ2-7; D gene uncertain. V lost 4 bases, J lost 0 bases, and 1 base lay in between. This CDR3 is built from 11 residues. CDR1 is LNHDA and CDR2 is SQIVND in the germline V gene (reference sequence). CDR3 nucleotides: TGTGCCAGTAGTAACTCCTACGAGCAGTACTTC. The encoded protein is CASSNSYEQYF.

The chain has TRBV7-6 and TRBJ2-3, with a tentative D call TRBD2 (5 bases). Germline lookup yields CDR1 SGHVS and CDR2 FNYEAQ. CDR3 length equals 14 residues. V dropped 4 bases and J dropped 2 bases, with 10 bases sitting between them. DNA for the CDR3: TGTGCCAGCAGCTCGACTATTACCACAGATACGCAGTATTTT. It codes for CASSSTITTDTQYF.

V and J are TRBV9 and TRBJ1-6; maybe TRBD1 (6 bases). Germline V CDR1 and CDR2: SGDLS, YYNGEE. Trimming took 4 bases from V and 7 from J, leaving 12 bases between them. This CDR3 spans 14 amino acids. CDR3 nucleotides: TGTGCCAGCAGCTCACAGGGTGGAAATTCACCCCTCCACTTT. Protein sequence: CASSSQGGNSPLHF.